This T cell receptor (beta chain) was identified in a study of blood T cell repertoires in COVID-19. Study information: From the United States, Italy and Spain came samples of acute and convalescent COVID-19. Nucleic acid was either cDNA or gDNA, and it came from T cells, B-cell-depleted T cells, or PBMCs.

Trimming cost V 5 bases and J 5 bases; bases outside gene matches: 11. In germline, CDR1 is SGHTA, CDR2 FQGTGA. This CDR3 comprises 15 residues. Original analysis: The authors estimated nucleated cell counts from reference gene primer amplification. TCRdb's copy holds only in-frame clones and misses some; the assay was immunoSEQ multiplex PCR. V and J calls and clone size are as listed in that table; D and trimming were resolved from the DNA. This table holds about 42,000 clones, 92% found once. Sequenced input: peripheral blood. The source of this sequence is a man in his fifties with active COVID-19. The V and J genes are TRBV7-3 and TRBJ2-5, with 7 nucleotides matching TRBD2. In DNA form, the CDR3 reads TGTGCCAGCAGCGCCTCTAGCGGAGTGGGGGAGACCCAGTACTTC. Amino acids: CASSASSGVGETQYF.